This TCR beta chain was observed in a study of cytomegalovirus exposure and HLA in healthy donors. Study findings and constraints: It was shown in a later analysis that HLA-associated TCR beta chains were more clonally expanded than other, equally common chains. An analysis was carried out later, and it reportedly showed fewer N-insertions in an Asian-associated ancestry cluster than the approximately 700-donor mean. The majority of CMV-associated TCR beta chains were reported as apparently HLA-restricted in a later analysis.

Both 60 Vbeta primers and 13 Jbeta primers went into the PCR. Produced via immunoSEQ multiplex PCR; TCRdb's table is partial and in-frame only. Counted here are 140,000 to 150,000 clones, approximately 65% occurring once; the ten biggest clones make up approximately 6.5%. From germline, CDR1 is LNHNV and CDR2 YYDKDF (reference sequence). This CDR3 spans 13 amino acids. The V gene lost 1 base and the J gene lost 5 bases, with 8 bases spanning the gap. About this clone: Its antigen is still unknown.

The source of this sequence is a woman in her fifties or sixties in good health and CMV-seronegative. The chain uses TRBV15 and TRBJ2-5; the D is unclear. The sequenced material came from PBMCs. This CDR3 reads CATSRGLLETQYF. The CDR3 nucleotides read TGTGCCACCAGCAGAGGGCTGCTGGAGACCCAGTACTTC.